The source of this T cell receptor beta chain is a study of vaccination effects on CD4 cells after COVID-19. Study-wide findings and caveats: Cross-reactivity with common cold coronaviruses was shown by only 1 of 255 vaccine-induced clones in healthy vaccinees.

To note about this clone: The antigen is not known.

TCRdb's table, derived via immunoSEQ multiplex PCR, lists solely in-frame clones and lacks some. The table has 50,000 or so clones, approximately 65% seen once. Following a roughly 10-day culture, CD4+ T cells were purified. From germline, CDR1 is SGHVS and CDR2 FQNEAQ. The V and J ends lost 0 bases and 6 bases, in that order; junction bases with no gene match: 13. The CDR3 is 18 residues long. The clonotype was recovered from a human donor who received a COVID-19 vaccine. The rearrangement links TRBV7-8 to TRBJ1-2, with TRBD1 identical over 10 bases. Sequenced here: CD4+ T cells from PBMCs cultured without peptide, sampled before COVID-19 vaccination. In DNA, the CDR3 is TGTGCCAGCAGCTTAGCTGAATTTGGTTTTGGACAGGGGGATGGCTACACCTTC. Its translation: CASSLAEFGFGQGDGYTF.